Given below is one T cell receptor beta chain in context. Its antigen remains unknown. The data originate from a study of post-analysis software for immune sequencing data. Researchers reported that TCR beta cDNA libraries carried unique molecular identifiers. Each CDR3 protein gets one entry after TCRdb re-called the PCR reads with MiXCR. The sample lists hundreds of thousands of distinct CDR3 sequences, roughly 40% seen once, with 1.5% to 2% in the top ten. Study observations and caveats: Roughly 5 TRBV segments, TRBV5-6, TRBV5-1 and TRBV20-1 among them, were found more frequent in patients than controls.

The length of the CDR3 is 15 residues. The V segment lost 4 bases and the J segment 7 bases; nucleotides outside the gene matches: 6. In germline, CDR1 is SGHRS, CDR2 YFSETQ. This TCR was sampled from a girl between 10 and 17 years old with multiple sclerosis. The V call is TRBV5-1, the J call TRBJ1-6; 9 bases match TRBD1. The specimen sequenced was blood. The CDR3 reads CASSIQGAKNSPLHF. In nucleotides, the CDR3 is TGCGCCAGCAGCATACAGGGGGCGAAAAATTCACCCCTCCACTTT.